This TCR beta chain was obtained from a study of CD8+ T cells in alopecia areata. Regarding treatment: oral pan-JAK inhibitor, 5-10 mg twice daily. Once RNA had been extracted, it was reverse transcribed into cDNA to act as the sequencing template. Only in-frame clones appear in the TCRdb table, and some are missing; sequencing was by immunoSEQ multiplex PCR. The table lists some 180,000 clones, 40% to 55% of them singletons. CDR3 length: 14 residues. Germline lookup yields CDR1 SEHNR and CDR2 FQNEAQ (reference sequence). Between the trimmed V and J ends, which lost 6 bases and 7 bases, there was a span of 15 bases.

Sequenced material: CD8+ T cells sorted from blood, taken at approximately week 51, from a patient treated with tofacitinib. The chain recombines TRBV7-9 with TRBJ1-4; tentative D call: TRBD1 (5 bases). The clonotype was recovered from a human donor with alopecia areata. The DNA for the CDR3 is TGTGCCAGCAGGGTTGGGGGTGACGGTGAAAAACTGTTTTTT. Protein sequence: CASRVGGDGEKLFF.